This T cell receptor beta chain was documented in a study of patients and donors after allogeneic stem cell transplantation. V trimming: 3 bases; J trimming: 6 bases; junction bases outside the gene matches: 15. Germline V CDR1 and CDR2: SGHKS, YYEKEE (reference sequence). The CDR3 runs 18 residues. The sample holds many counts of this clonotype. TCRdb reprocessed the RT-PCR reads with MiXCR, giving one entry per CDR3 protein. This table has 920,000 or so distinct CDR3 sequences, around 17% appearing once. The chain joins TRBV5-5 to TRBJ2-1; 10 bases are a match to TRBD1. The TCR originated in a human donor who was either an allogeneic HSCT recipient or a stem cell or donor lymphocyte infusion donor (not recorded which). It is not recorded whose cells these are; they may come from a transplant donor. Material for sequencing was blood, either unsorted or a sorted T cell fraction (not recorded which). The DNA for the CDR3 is TGTGCCAGCAGCTGGGAGACAGGGGGCCTCCAAAGGATCAATGAGCAGTTCTTC. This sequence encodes CASSWETGGLQRINEQFF.